This is a list of T cell receptor beta chains from one sample in a study of blood T cell repertoires in COVID-19. The method was immunoSEQ multiplex PCR; TCRdb's version includes in-frame clones alone and lacks a portion of them. This table has around 230,000 clones, roughly 90% appearing once. Sequencing was carried out using peripheral blood. These receptors all come from a man aged 60 to 69 who had recovered from COVID-19. Each CDR3 is given with its conserved first and last residue. A D gene is named only where the DNA matches it firmly. Part of the rows lack a size; the others show once, few, many or a class for expanded clones.

abundance	d_gene	v_gene	j_gene	CDR3aa	CDR3nt
-	TRBD1	TRBV28	TRBJ1-3	CASGMGQGYSGNTIYF	TGTGCCAGCGGGATGGGACAGGGCTACTCTGGAAACACCATATATTTT
once	TRBD1	TRBV7-9	TRBJ2-6	CASSLVGTGGSGANVLTF	TGTGCCAGCAGCTTAGTCGGGACAGGGGGCTCTGGGGCCAACGTCCTGACTTTC
-	TRBD1	TRBV6-5	TRBJ1-4	CASSYTGTGNEKLFF	TGTGCCAGCAGTTACACCGGGACAGGAAATGAAAAACTGTTTTTT
-	-	TRBV7-9	TRBJ2-2	CASSSPVAGELFF	TGTGCCAGCAGCTCCCCCGTCGCCGGGGAGCTGTTTTTT
-	-	TRBV5-1	TRBJ1-6	CASSLAGRSPLHF	TGCGCCAGCAGCTTGGCAGGCCGTTCACCCCTCCACTTT
-	-	TRBV15	TRBJ1-1	CATSRDSMYTEAFF	TGTGCCACCAGCAGAGATTCAATGTACACTGAAGCTTTCTTT
-	TRBD1	TRBV14	TRBJ1-2	CASSRGQGTYGYTF	TGTGCCAGCAGCCGAGGACAGGGGACCTATGGCTACACCTTC
-	TRBD1	TRBV5-1	TRBJ1-1	CASSSPGQEAFF	TGCGCCAGCAGCTCCCCGGGACAGGAAGCTTTCTTT
-	TRBD1	TRBV4-1	TRBJ2-7	CASSRRQGYEQYF	TGCGCCAGCAGCCGAAGACAGGGATACGAGCAGTACTTC
-	TRBD1	TRBV5-1	TRBJ2-1	CASSLLRTGFYNEQFF	TGCGCCAGCAGCTTACTACGGACAGGGTTCTACAATGAGCAGTTCTTC
-	-	TRBV19	TRBJ1-6	CASRQDSDNSPLHF	TGTGCCAGTAGACAGGACAGCGATAATTCACCCCTCCACTTT
-	-	TRBV5-6	TRBJ2-2	CASSLGEVPSGELFF	TGTGCCAGCAGCTTAGGTGAGGTCCCTTCCGGGGAGCTGTTTTTT
-	-	TRBV9	TRBJ1-2	CASSVIGTTKNYGYTF	TGTGCCAGCAGCGTAATAGGGACAACAAAAAACTATGGCTACACCTTC
few	-	TRBV18	TRBJ1-5	CASSPDSLLPQHF	TGTGCCAGCTCACCAGACAGCCTCTTGCCCCAGCATTTT
-	-	TRBV5-8	TRBJ1-5	CASSLRSYSNQPQHF	TGTGCCAGCAGCTTGCGGTCGTATAGCAATCAGCCCCAGCATTTT
-	-	TRBV4-1	TRBJ2-7	CASSQEARQGLGEQYF	TGCGCCAGCAGCCAAGAGGCGCGCCAGGGCCTGGGAGAGCAGTACTTC
-	-	TRBV20-1	TRBJ2-5	CSATSEETQYF	TGCAGTGCCACCTCCGAGGAGACCCAGTACTTC
-	-	TRBV24-1	TRBJ2-3	CATSEGQAGTDTQYF	TGTGCCACCAGTGAGGGTCAAGCGGGCACAGATACGCAGTATTTT
-	TRBD1	TRBV7-8	TRBJ2-3	CASSIRADRGQDTQYF	TGTGCCAGCAGCATACGAGCAGACAGGGGGCAAGATACGCAGTATTTT
once	TRBD1	TRBV7-9	TRBJ2-7	CASTTQGPTYEQYF	TGTGCCAGCACGACACAGGGGCCTACCTACGAGCAGTACTTC
-	TRBD1	TRBV6-1	TRBJ2-1	CASIQGAPNNEQFF	TGTGCCAGCATTCAGGGGGCGCCAAACAATGAGCAGTTCTTC
-	TRBD1	TRBV7-9	TRBJ1-3	CASSSAGTGDGNTIYF	TGTGCCAGCAGCTCCGCCGGGACAGGGGATGGAAACACCATATATTTT
-	TRBD2	TRBV2	TRBJ2-3	CASRGTAGGPDTQYF	TGTGCCAGCAGGGGGACGGCGGGGGGGCCAGATACGCAGTATTTT
-	TRBD2	TRBV7-9	TRBJ2-3	CASIRWNTGGGYTDTQYF	TGTGCCAGCATTCGATGGAACACGGGAGGGGGATACACAGATACGCAGTATTTT
few	-	TRBV7-9	TRBJ2-2	CASSPGGTGELFF	TGTGCCAGCAGCCCCGGGGGTACCGGGGAGCTGTTTTTT
-	-	TRBV6-5	TRBJ1-5	CASRKRTPAGQPQHF	TGTGCCAGCAGAAAGAGGACCCCGGCGGGACAGCCCCAGCATTTT
-	-	TRBV15	TRBJ2-7	CATSRDGRGTYEQYF	TGTGCCACCAGCAGAGATGGCCGAGGGACCTACGAGCAGTACTTC
-	TRBD1	TRBV5-5	TRBJ2-7	CASSRSGTGAYEQYF	TGTGCCAGCAGCCGATCCGGGACAGGGGCCTACGAGCAGTACTTC
-	-	TRBV10-2	TRBJ1-3	CASSELTGSVNTIYF	TGCGCCAGCAGTGAATTAACAGGGTCTGTAAACACCATATATTTT
-	TRBD2	TRBV10-3	TRBJ2-3	CAISPTSGGALFVDTQYF	TGTGCCATCAGCCCGACTAGCGGGGGGGCCCTTTTTGTAGATACGCAGTATTTT
once	TRBD2	TRBV12-5	TRBJ2-5	CASGPRAGGETQYF	TGTGCTAGTGGCCCACGAGCGGGGGGAGAGACCCAGTACTTC
few	TRBD1	TRBV5-4	TRBJ1-4	CASSYNRGGNEKLFF	TGTGCCAGCAGCTACAACAGGGGTGGAAATGAAAAACTGTTTTTT
-	TRBD1	TRBV3-1/TRBV3-2	TRBJ1-4	CASSGQGGDEKLFF	TGTGCCAGCAGTGGACAGGGAGGAGATGAAAAACTGTTTTTT
-	-	TRBV2	TRBJ2-3	CASSETSTGGTDTQYF	TGTGCCAGCAGTGAGACTAGTACCGGCGGCACAGATACGCAGTATTTT
-	-	TRBV4-1	TRBJ2-4	CASSPAATRGIAKNIQYF	TGCGCCAGCAGCCCAGCTGCGACTAGGGGAATAGCCAAAAACATTCAGTACTTC
-	-	TRBV5-6	TRBJ2-1	CASSLLGPRYNEQFF	TGTGCCAGCAGCTTGTTGGGGCCTCGATACAATGAGCAGTTCTTC
-	TRBD1	TRBV5-1	TRBJ1-2	CASRLQGGDGYTF	TGCGCCAGCAGGTTACAGGGGGGAGATGGCTACACCTTC
-	TRBD2	TRBV4-2	TRBJ2-1	CASSQGSGGVYNEQFF	TGTGCCAGCAGCCAAGGGAGCGGGGGGGTCTACAATGAGCAGTTCTTC
-	-	TRBV12-5	TRBJ1-1	CASARNREGTEAFF	TGTGCTAGTGCCCGCAACAGGGAAGGCACTGAAGCTTTCTTT
few	-	TRBV9	TRBJ1-1	CASSVAGGNTEAFF	TGTGCCAGCAGCGTAGCTGGAGGGAACACTGAAGCTTTCTTT
-	-	TRBV19	TRBJ2-3	CASSTLQGVGVDTQYF	TGTGCCAGTAGTACTTTACAGGGCGTGGGGGTGGATACGCAGTATTTT
-	-	TRBV5-1	TRBJ2-2	CASSLVWGRIGELFF	TGCGCCAGCAGCTTGGTATGGGGCCGAATCGGGGAGCTGTTTTTT
-	-	TRBV6-5	TRBJ2-7	CASSYSMSNRGEQYF	TGTGCCAGCAGTTACTCGATGAGTAATCGGGGCGAGCAGTACTTC
-	-	TRBV28	TRBJ2-7	CASSLIRAGHEQYF	TGTGCCAGCAGTTTAATCAGGGCGGGACACGAGCAGTACTTC
-	TRBD1	TRBV19	TRBJ1-5	CASSVYILTGSNQPQHF	TGTGCCAGTAGTGTATACATACTGACAGGGTCAAATCAGCCCCAGCATTTT
once	TRBD1	TRBV7-2	TRBJ2-7	CASSFMGQGSYEQYF	TGTGCCAGCAGCTTTATGGGACAGGGATCCTACGAGCAGTACTTC
-	TRBD1	TRBV11-2	TRBJ2-1	CASSTRQGVGYNEQFF	TGTGCCAGCAGCACCCGACAGGGCGTTGGGTACAATGAGCAGTTCTTC
-	-	TRBV30	TRBJ2-5	CAWSRMGPIQETQYF	TGTGCCTGGAGTCGGATGGGCCCGATCCAAGAGACCCAGTACTTC